This is a list of T cell receptor beta chains from one sample in a study of shared clonotypes between healthy human individuals. Profiled with immunoSEQ multiplex PCR; TCRdb holds only in-frame clones, not every one. This repertoire shows fewer than 350,000 clones, about nine tenths found once; its top ten account for roughly 15%. The sequenced sample was memory CD8+ T cells sorted from blood. These receptors all come from a man aged 18 to 30 in good health. Both conserved end residues are part of each CDR3. D genes are given only for firm matches. For some rows the clone size is stated as once, few or many, or as a class when expanded; others skip it.

J gene | V gene | clone size | D gene | CDR3 protein | CDR3 DNA
TRBJ2-7 | TRBV30 | few | TRBD1 | CAWSGVGTAVDEQYF | TGTGCCTGGAGTGGGGTCGGGACAGCTGTCGACGAGCAGTACTTC
TRBJ1-5 | TRBV6-1 | many | TRBD1 | CASSEPSGQDSHF | TGTGCCAGCAGTGAACCCAGCGGACAGGATAGTCATTTT
TRBJ1-4 | TRBV9 | - | - | CASSDGPLTTNEKLFF | TGTGCCAGCAGCGACGGCCCCCTAACAACTAATGAAAAACTGTTTTTT
TRBJ1-5 | TRBV5-8 | - | TRBD1 | CASSLSRQGLGQPQHF | TGTGCCAGCAGCTTGTCCCGACAGGGGCTGGGTCAGCCCCAGCATTTT
TRBJ2-5 | TRBV11-2 | - | - | CASSAGHPRRETQYF | TGTGCCAGCAGCGCGGGACACCCTAGGAGAGAGACCCAGTACTTC
TRBJ2-7 | TRBV4-3 | - | - | CASSQDTGVPYEQYF | TGCGCCAGCAGCCAAGACACGGGAGTTCCCTACGAGCAGTACTTC
TRBJ2-7 | TRBV4-2 | - | TRBD2 | CASSQNPSGSYEQYF | TGTGCCAGCAGCCAAAATCCTAGCGGGAGCTACGAGCAGTACTTC
TRBJ1-4 | TRBV27 | - | - | CASSFGEKLFF | TGTGCCAGCAGTTTCGGGGAAAAACTGTTTTTT
TRBJ2-1 | TRBV9 | - | TRBD1 | CASSAQGASYNEQFF | TGTGCCAGCAGCGCTCAGGGGGCGTCCTACAATGAGCAGTTCTTC
TRBJ1-1 | TRBV6-6 | medium-sized | TRBD1 | CASSYTRTGTEAFF | TGTGCCAGCAGTTACACCCGGACAGGCACTGAAGCTTTCTTT
TRBJ1-5 | TRBV2 | - | - | CASSPTVNQPQHF | TGTGCCAGCAGTCCGACGGTGAATCAGCCCCAGCATTTT
TRBJ1-6 | TRBV11-2 | - | TRBD1 | CASSDRDSPLHF | TGTGCCAGCAGCGACAGGGATTCACCCCTCCACTTT
TRBJ2-7 | TRBV25-1 | - | - | CASGTTYEQYF | TGTGCCAGCGGGACAACCTACGAGCAGTACTTC
TRBJ2-2 | TRBV11-2 | - | - | CASSLVARVPGELFF | TGTGCCAGCAGCTTAGTGGCCAGGGTCCCCGGGGAGCTGTTTTTT
TRBJ1-1 | TRBV4-3 | - | TRBD1 | CASSLDRRRTEAFF | TGCGCCAGCAGCCTGGACAGGCGAAGGACTGAAGCTTTCTTT
TRBJ1-1 | TRBV16 | few | - | CASSQSAPLNTEAFF | TGTGCCAGCAGCCAATCGGCGCCGCTTAACACTGAAGCTTTCTTT
TRBJ2-5 | TRBV5-4 | - | TRBD2 | CASSPGTSGANRETQYF | TGTGCCAGCAGCCCCGGGACTAGCGGGGCCAATCGGGAGACCCAGTACTTC
TRBJ2-7 | TRBV5-1 | - | TRBD1 | CASSRLTGNGLLQYF | TGCGCCAGCAGCCGACTGACAGGGAATGGGCTCCTTCAGTACTTC
TRBJ2-3 | TRBV11-2 | once | TRBD1 | CASSRGGQALTDTQYF | TGTGCCAGCAGCCGTGGCGGACAGGCACTCACAGATACGCAGTATTTT
TRBJ2-5 | TRBV10-1 | - | - | CAPHWVRDQETQYF | TGCGCCCCTCACTGGGTCAGGGATCAAGAGACCCAGTACTTC
TRBJ2-3 | TRBV11-2 | - | - | CASSLMGGAPDTQYF | TGTGCCAGCAGCTTAATGGGGGGGGCCCCAGATACGCAGTATTTT
TRBJ2-2 | TRBV6-5 | - | - | CAVQGGTGELFF | TGTGCCGTCCAGGGGGGCACCGGGGAGCTGTTTTTT
TRBJ2-5 | TRBV7-9 | - | TRBD2 | CASSHKATSAETQYF | TGTGCCAGCAGCCACAAGGCGACTAGCGCGGAGACCCAGTACTTC
TRBJ1-2 | TRBV6-1 | - | - | CASSEALETDHFYGYTF | TGTGCCAGCAGTGAAGCGCTCGAGACAGACCACTTCTATGGCTACACCTTC
TRBJ1-1 | TRBV13 | - | - | CASREGSWGTEAFF | TGTGCCAGCAGGGAGGGAAGTTGGGGAACTGAAGCTTTCTTT
TRBJ2-7 | TRBV7-2 | - | - | CASSLGGSVTYEQYF | TGTGCCAGCAGTTTAGGAGGTAGCGTAACCTACGAGCAGTACTTC
TRBJ2-7 | TRBV4-3 | - | - | CASSQENSYSYEQYF | TGCGCCAGCAGCCAAGAAAACAGCTACTCCTACGAGCAGTACTTC
TRBJ2-7 | TRBV28 | - | - | CASSSGTVARSF | TGTGCCAGCAGTTCCGGGACGGTTGCGAGGAGCTTC
TRBJ1-2 | TRBV14 | few | - | CASSQDPKGSYTF | TGTGCCAGCAGCCAAGATCCGAAAGGGAGCTACACCTTC
TRBJ1-1 | TRBV7-2 | - | - | CASSPFVQVNTEAFF | TGTGCCAGCAGCCCATTCGTCCAGGTGAACACTGAAGCTTTCTTT
TRBJ2-1 | TRBV29-1 | - | - | CSAVGAGRGSSYNEQFF | TGCAGCGCGGTTGGGGCAGGGAGAGGGAGCTCCTACAATGAGCAGTTCTTC
TRBJ2-3 | TRBV4-1 | - | - | CATRGRENADTQYF | TGCGCCACCCGGGGGCGGGAGAATGCAGATACGCAGTATTTT
TRBJ2-2 | TRBV9 | once | - | CASSVGGSHTGELFF | TGTGCCAGCAGCGTAGGCGGCAGCCACACCGGGGAGCTGTTTTTT
TRBJ2-2 | TRBV30 | - | TRBD1 | CAWSQEDRGQTGELFF | TGTGCCTGGAGTCAAGAGGACAGGGGGCAAACCGGGGAGCTGTTTTTT
TRBJ2-6 | TRBV28 | - | - | CASSSQDFGANVLTF | TGTGCCAGCAGTTCACAGGATTTTGGGGCCAACGTCCTGACTTTC
TRBJ1-4 | TRBV19 | - | - | CASSFGYSSEKLFF | TGTGCCAGTAGCTTCGGCTACTCCTCGGAAAAACTGTTTTTT
TRBJ1-2 | TRBV5-5 | - | - | CASSASPGEFVGYTF | TGTGCCAGCAGCGCGAGCCCGGGAGAATTTGTGGGCTACACCTTC
TRBJ2-1 | TRBV5-1 | - | TRBD2 | CASSLASSGTPYNEQFF | TGCGCCAGCAGCTTGGCCTCTAGCGGGACGCCCTACAATGAGCAGTTCTTC
TRBJ2-2 | TRBV13 | - | - | CASTPENGPVGELFF | TGTGCCAGCACGCCGGAGAATGGGCCCGTCGGGGAGCTGTTTTTT
TRBJ1-1 | TRBV5-8 | - | TRBD1 | CASSPDRGPEAFF | TGTGCCAGCAGCCCGGACAGGGGGCCTGAAGCTTTCTTT
TRBJ1-3 | TRBV13 | - | TRBD1 | CASSLAGGAGNTIYF | TGTGCCAGCAGCTTAGCAGGGGGCGCCGGAAACACCATATATTTT
TRBJ1-2 | TRBV28 | - | - | CASSLGGNYGYTF | TGTGCCAGCAGTTTAGGGGGTAACTATGGCTACACCTTC
TRBJ2-3 | TRBV28 | - | TRBD2 | CASRGLAGGDTQYF | TGTGCCAGCAGAGGACTAGCGGGAGGGGATACGCAGTATTTT
TRBJ2-5 | TRBV7-7 | - | - | CACREAQYF | TGTGCTTGCAGAGAGGCCCAGTACTTC
TRBJ2-2 | TRBV7-2 | - | - | CASSLHPYPYTGELFF | TGTGCCAGCAGCTTACACCCCTACCCCTACACCGGGGAGCTGTTTTTT
TRBJ2-3 | TRBV10-1 | once | - | CASSDPGTDTQYF | TGCGCCAGCAGTGACCCAGGCACAGATACGCAGTATTTT
TRBJ2-7 | TRBV13 | - | TRBD2 | CASSRGTSGVSYEQYF | TGTGCCAGCAGCCGCGGGACTAGCGGGGTCTCCTACGAGCAGTACTTC
TRBJ1-6 | TRBV7-8 | - | - | CASSSFVDYNSPLHF | TGTGCCAGCAGCTCATTCGTGGACTATAATTCACCCCTCCACTTT
TRBJ2-5 | TRBV9 | - | - | CASSVATAGFGQETQYF | TGTGCCAGCAGCGTAGCTACGGCAGGGTTTGGGCAAGAGACCCAGTACTTC